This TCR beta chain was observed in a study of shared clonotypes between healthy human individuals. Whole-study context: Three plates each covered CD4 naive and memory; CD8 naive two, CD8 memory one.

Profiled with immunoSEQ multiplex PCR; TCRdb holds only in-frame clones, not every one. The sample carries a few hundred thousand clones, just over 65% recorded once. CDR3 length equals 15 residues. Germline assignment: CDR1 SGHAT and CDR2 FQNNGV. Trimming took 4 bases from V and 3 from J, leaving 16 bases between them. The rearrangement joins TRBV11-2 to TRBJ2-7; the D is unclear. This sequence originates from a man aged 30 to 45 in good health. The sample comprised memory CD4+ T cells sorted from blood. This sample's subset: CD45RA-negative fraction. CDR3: CASSSDPTRHYEQYF. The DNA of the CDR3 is TGTGCCAGCAGCTCGGACCCGACCAGACACTACGAGCAGTACTTC.